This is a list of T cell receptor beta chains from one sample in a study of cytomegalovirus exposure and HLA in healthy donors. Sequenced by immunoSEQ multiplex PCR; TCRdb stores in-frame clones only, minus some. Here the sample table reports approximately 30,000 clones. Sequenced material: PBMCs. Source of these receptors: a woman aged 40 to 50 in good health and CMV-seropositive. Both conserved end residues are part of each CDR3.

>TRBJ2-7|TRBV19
CASSSRTGPYEQYF
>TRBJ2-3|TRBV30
CAGSVNLVGTDTQYF
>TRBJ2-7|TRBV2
CASRGRGGSGLYEQYF
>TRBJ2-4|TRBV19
CASSTGAENIQYF
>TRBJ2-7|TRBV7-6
CASSLGGTGLYEQYF
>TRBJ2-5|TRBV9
CASSVGPGRRETQYF
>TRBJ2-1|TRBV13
CASSSLQPGAGGLGEQFF
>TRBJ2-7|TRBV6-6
CASGGTGRAYEQYF
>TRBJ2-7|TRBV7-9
CASSLGDTRTYEQYF
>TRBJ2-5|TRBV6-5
CASSYSMGLEETQYF
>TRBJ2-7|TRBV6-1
CASTRTARGEQYF
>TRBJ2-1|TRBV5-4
CASSLRAGDYNEQFF
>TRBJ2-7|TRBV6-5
CASMAYSYEQYF
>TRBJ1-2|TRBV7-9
CASSFGDSGTYGYTF
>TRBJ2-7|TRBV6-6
CASSEKTYEQYF
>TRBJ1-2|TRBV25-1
CASSEFGGVYGYTF
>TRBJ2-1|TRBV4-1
CASRPERATYNEQFF
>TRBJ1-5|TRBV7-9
CASSSERFSNQPQHF
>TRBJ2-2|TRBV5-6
CASSPRTGGTGELFF
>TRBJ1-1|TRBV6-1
CASSSQGGDTEAFF
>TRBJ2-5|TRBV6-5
CASSYSRGFETQYF
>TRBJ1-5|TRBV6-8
CASSLGQGWGNQHQHF
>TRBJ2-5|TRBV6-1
CALGRGGQETQYF
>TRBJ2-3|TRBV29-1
CSGREGWTDTQYF
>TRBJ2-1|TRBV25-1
CASSNIAGLYNEQFF
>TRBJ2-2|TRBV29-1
CSVGRGLAGELFF
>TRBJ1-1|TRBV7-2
CASSPAVQGATEAFF
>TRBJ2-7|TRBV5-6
CASSLGQGSYEQSF
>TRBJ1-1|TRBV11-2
CASSLVLQGRLNTEAFF
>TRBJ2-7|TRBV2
CASRDLAGVVYEQYF
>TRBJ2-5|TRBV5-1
CASSPSGRAPETQYF
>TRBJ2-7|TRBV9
CASSVGGQGLYEQYF
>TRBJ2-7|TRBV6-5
CASRDLASGAYEQYF
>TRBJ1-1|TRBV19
CASSIAGGRAEDFF
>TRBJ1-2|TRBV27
CASSIRRQGNYGYTF
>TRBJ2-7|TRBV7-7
CASSSLYEQYF
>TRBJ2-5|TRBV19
CASRAGGQETQYF
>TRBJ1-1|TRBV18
CASSPNSGSGSTEAFF
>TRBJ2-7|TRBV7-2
CASSPQTYEQYF
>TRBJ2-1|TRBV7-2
CASSPQRTYNEQFF